Presented here are 6 T cell receptor beta chains from one specimen sequenced in a study of T cells in Graves' hyperthyroidism and ophthalmopathy. There were TCR beta CDR3 regions amplified from RNA transcripts. HTBI primers were the set used in a first-round RT-PCR of the TCR CDR3. In TCRdb, the multiplex PCR reads were re-called with MiXCR into one record per CDR3 protein. The sample lists around 380,000 distinct CDR3 sequences, roughly 13% occurring once. Sequencing input: blood. The source of these receptors is a man aged 25-45 years with Graves' hyperthyroidism that later progressed to Graves' ophthalmopathy.

This clonotype was observed at least ten times. This chain connects TRBV12-3 or TRBV12-4 to TRBJ2-5; TRBD1 aligns across 10 bases. This CDR3 comprises 16 residues. V shed 7 bases and J 4 bases; nucleotides not matched to a gene: 12. The CDR3 DNA reads TGTGCCAGCACATCGGTTGACAGGGGGCCTTCAGAGACCCAGTACTTC. Protein sequence: CASTSVDRGPSETQYF.

This clonotype was detected only once. The chain links TRBV20-1 to TRBJ2-1; tentatively, D is TRBD2 (6 bases). This CDR3 has 17 amino acids. V lost 6 bases, J lost 8 bases, and 29 bases lay in between. The germline V gene has CDR1 DFQATT and CDR2 SNEGSKA (reference sequence). The DNA of the CDR3 is TGCAGTGCCCCACAGCCCCGGGCCCTCTGGCGCGGGGATGAGCAGTTCTTC. This translates into CSAPQPRALWRGDEQFF.

This clonotype was found a few times. V gene TRBV20-1 combines with J gene TRBJ1-5, with D tentatively TRBD1 (5 bases). V lost 7 bases and J 2 bases, leaving 15 bases between the germline ends. The CDR3 is 14 residues long. The germline V gene encodes CDR1 DFQATT and CDR2 SNEGSKA (reference sequence). CDR3 protein: CSVPGLLGNQPQHF. The CDR3 DNA reads TGCAGTGTTCCGGGGCTATTGGGCAATCAGCCCCAGCATTTT.

In this sample, this clonotype turned up a few times. This chain joins TRBV5-1 and TRBJ1-1, with 7 nucleotides matching TRBD1. The germline CDR1 and CDR2 sequences are SGHRS and YFSETQ. V lost 4 bases, J lost 8 bases, and 8 bases stayed unmatched. The CDR3 length is 13 residues. For the CDR3, the DNA is TGCGCCAGCAGCCCTGGGACAGAGTGGGAAGCTTTCTTT. Residues: CASSPGTEWEAFF.

This clonotype occurred a few times. The chain joins TRBV6-1 to TRBJ1-2, with 9 bases lining up with TRBD1. The CDR3 runs to 17 residues. V lost 6 bases, J lost 0 bases, and 11 bases stayed unmatched. Germline CDR1 MNHNS, CDR2 SASEGT. In DNA, the CDR3 is TGTGCCAGCAGCCTTCATACCCGGACAGGGGCTAACTATGGCTACACCTTC. Translating gives CASSLHTRTGANYGYTF.

On this clonotype itself: A much larger clone differs from this one at a single base, so this may be a read error. The chain employs TRBV18 and TRBJ2-1, with TRBD2 matching over 11 bases. Germline V CDR1 and CDR2: KGHSH, LQKENI. This CDR3 has 16 residues. The CDR3 coding sequence is TGTGCCAGCTCGCGTACTAGCGGGGGACGCTACGATGAGCAGTTCTTC. This gives the protein CASSRTSGGRYDEQFF.